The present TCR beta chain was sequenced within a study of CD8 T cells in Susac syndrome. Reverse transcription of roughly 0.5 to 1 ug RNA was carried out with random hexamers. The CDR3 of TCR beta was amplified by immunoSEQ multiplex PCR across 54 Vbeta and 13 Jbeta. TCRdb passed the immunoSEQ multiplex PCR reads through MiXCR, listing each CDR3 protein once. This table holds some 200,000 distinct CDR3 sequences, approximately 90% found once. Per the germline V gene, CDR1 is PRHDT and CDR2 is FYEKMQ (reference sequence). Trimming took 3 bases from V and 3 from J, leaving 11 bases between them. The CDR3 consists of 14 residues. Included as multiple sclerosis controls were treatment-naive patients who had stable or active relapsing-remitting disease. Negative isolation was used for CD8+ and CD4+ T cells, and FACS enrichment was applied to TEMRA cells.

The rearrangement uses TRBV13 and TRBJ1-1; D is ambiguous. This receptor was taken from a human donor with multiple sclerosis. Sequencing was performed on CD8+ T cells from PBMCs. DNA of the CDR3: TGTGCCAGCAGCTTGCAGGTCAGCCACACTGAAGCTTTCTTT. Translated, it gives CASSLQVSHTEAFF.